The 32 T cell receptor beta chains below were found in one sample sequenced in a study of metastatic and nonmetastatic thyroid tumors. TCRdb reprocessed the PCR reads via MiXCR. Of about 40,000 clones in the sample, about 15% were seen once. Thyroid surgery had not been preceded by any treatment in any patient. Material: tumor tissue. These receptor sequences come from a female donor with papillary thyroid cancer or a benign thyroid nodule (not recorded which). Some clones in this sample may be carry-over from other donors' samples.

This clone was counted at least ten times. Its ends do not fully match the called genes, so a read error is possible. The V gene is TRBV7-2, the J gene TRBJ2-3, with D maybe TRBD2 (6 bases). This CDR3 has 15 residues. The germline CDR1 and CDR2 sequences are SGHTA and FQGNSA. The CDR3 is CASSLASQSTDTQYF. CDR3 DNA: TGTGCCAGCAGCCTAGCGTCACAGAGCACAGATACGCAGTATTTT.

In its sample, this clone was seen many times. The chain employs TRBV4-1 and TRBJ2-1; TRBD2 matches 10 bases. The CDR3 runs 16 residues. With V trimmed by 4 bases and J by 8 bases, 11 bases remained unmatched. Germline V gene sequence: CDR1 MGHRA, CDR2 YSYEKL. The CDR3 region is CASSPGPSGSFDEQFF. As DNA, the CDR3 is TGCGCCAGCAGCCCCGGGCCTAGCGGGAGCTTCGATGAGCAGTTCTTC.

The chain has TRBV11-2 and TRBJ2-7; a weak D match, TRBD2 (6 bases). This CDR3 has 16 residues. Germline V CDR1 and CDR2: SGHAT, FQNNGV. With 2 bases removed from V and 9 bases from J, the gap between germline ends came to 23 bases. The CDR3 coding sequence is TGTGCCAGCAGCTTATTGGGCGGGACTTTTTCCTATGGGCAGTACTTC. Encoded protein: CASSLLGGTFSYGQYF.

In its sample, this clone was seen many times. The chain combines TRBV27 with TRBJ2-7; TRBD2 matches 11 bases. CDR3 length: 15 amino acids. After removal of 3 bases from V and 4 bases from J, the junction contained 5 bases not matched to a gene. CDR1 and CDR2 (germline): MNHEY, SMNVEV (reference sequence). CDR3 loop: CASSFSSGRAYEQYF. CDR3 nucleotide sequence: TGTGCCAGCAGTTTTAGTAGCGGGAGGGCTTACGAGCAGTACTTC.

Ten or more counts support this clone. The chain employs TRBV27 and TRBJ1-1; the D gene is possibly TRBD1 (6 bases). The ends were cut back, 6 bases at V and 2 bases at J, with 13 bases in the middle. Germline lookup yields CDR1 MNHEY and CDR2 SMNVEV (reference sequence). The CDR3 is 14 residues long. CDR3 bases: TGTGCCAGCAGAAGGGACACATTCAACACTGAAGCTTTCTTT. This sequence encodes CASRRDTFNTEAFF.

Details on this clone: This clone may be a read error of a much larger clone one base away. Other DNA sequences within the sample encode an identical CDR3. This chain joins TRBV6-4 and TRBJ2-7; D gene ambiguous. V was cut by 1 base and J by 6 bases, with 16 bases left in between. Per the germline V gene, CDR1 is MRHNA and CDR2 is SNTAGT. The length of the CDR3 is 15 residues. CDR3 sequence (DNA): TGTGCCAGCAGTGACTTGGGCCCCCCCCGTCTCGAGCAGTACTTC. Encoded protein: CASSDLGPPRLEQYF.

This clone was counted at least ten times. The chain uses TRBV20-1 and TRBJ2-1; D is possibly TRBD2 (5 bases). The germline V gene has CDR1 DFQATT and CDR2 SNEGSKA (reference sequence). This CDR3 has 13 amino acids. With 4 bases removed from V and 6 bases from J, the gap between germline ends came to 13 bases. This CDR3 reads CSAIGSGVNEQFF. The DNA for the CDR3 is TGCAGTGCTATTGGGAGTGGAGTCAATGAGCAGTTCTTC.

A remark on this clone: A much larger clone sits a single nucleotide away, making a read error possible. The chain couples TRBV29-1 to TRBJ2-1, with 12 bases identical to TRBD2. In germline, CDR1 is SQVTM, CDR2 ANQGSEA. The CDR3 length is 16 residues. V lost 5 bases, J lost 9 bases, and 14 bases stayed unmatched. The CDR3 here is CSVLTTSGSPPGEQFF. The CDR3 bases are TGCAGCGTTTTAACGACTAGCGGGAGTCCCCCGGGTGAGCAGTTCTTC.

This clone was seen ten or more times. CDR3 in DNA: TGTGCCAGCAGTTACTCCGGAAAGTGGGACTTTGGCTACACCTTC. Its translation: CASSYSGKWDFGYTF. This rearrangement joins TRBV6-5 to TRBJ1-2; D perhaps matches TRBD1 (5 bases). The CDR3 is 15 residues long. V was trimmed by 0 bases and J by 7 bases, leaving 15 bases between them. Germline V gives CDR1 MNHEY, CDR2 SVGAGI.

This clone came up many times. The gene calls are TRBV7-2 and TRBJ2-2, with 11 positions matching TRBD2. This CDR3 has 17 residues. J was trimmed by 5 bases and V by 1 base; bases with no gene match: 6. Per germline, CDR1 SGHTA and CDR2 FQGNSA. CDR3 sequence reads: CASSLGPSGRRTGELFF. The CDR3 nucleotides read TGTGCCAGCAGCTTAGGGCCTAGCGGGAGGCGGACCGGGGAGCTGTTTTTT.

This clone was detected many times. The chain links TRBV20-1 to TRBJ1-1, with D possibly TRBD1 on 6 matching bases. CDR1 is DFQATT and CDR2 is SNEGSKA in the germline V gene (reference sequence). This CDR3 contains 13 residues. Trimming took off 0 bases at V and 7 bases at J, with 12 bases between the two ends. The CDR3 bases are TGCAGTGCTAGAGATCCCACAGGGAATGAAGCTTTCTTT. Its translation: CSARDPTGNEAFF.

The chain combines TRBV20-1 with TRBJ1-2, with unresolved D. The V end lost 0 bases, the J end lost 4 bases, and 18 bases lay between the germline ends. This CDR3 spans 16 amino acids. Germline V gene sequence: CDR1 DFQATT, CDR2 SNEGSKA (reference sequence). The CDR3 region has the DNA TGCAGTGCTAGAGATCGGTGTAGGCCGGCTGTCTATGGCTACACCTTC. As protein: CSARDRCRPAVYGYTF.

The table lists this clone with many counts. The identical CDR3 is also encoded by other nucleotide sequences in the sample. The chain uses TRBV10-1 and TRBJ2-2; D unresolved. The CDR3 loop spans 11 amino acids. V shed 5 bases and J shed 7 bases, with 5 bases lying between them. Germline values: CDR1 WNHNN, CDR2 SYGVQD (reference sequence). CDR3 residues: CASSTGGELFF. The DNA of the CDR3 is TGCGCCAGCAGTACGGGCGGGGAGCTGTTTTTT.

This clone has a count of ten or more. The gene calls are TRBV11-3 and TRBJ2-7, with D perhaps TRBD1 (5 bases). Germline CDR1 reads SGHNT; CDR2 reads YENEEA. The V and J ends lost 3 bases and 9 bases respectively, with 9 bases between them. This CDR3 has 11 residues. The chain's CDR3 is CASSLGQGQYF. In DNA, the CDR3 is TGTGCCAGCAGCTTGGGGCAGGGGCAGTACTTC. The whole variable domain, filled in from reference TRBV11-3 and TRBJ2-7, reads EAGVVQSPRYKIIEKKQPVAFWCNPISGHNTLYWYLQNLGQGPELLIRYENEEAVDDSQLPKDRFSAERLKGVDSTLKIQPAELGDSAVYLCASSLGQGQYFGPGTRLTVT.

The chain employs TRBV5-1 and TRBJ1-6; D is uncertain. Germline V lookup: CDR1 SGHRS, CDR2 YFSETQ. CDR3 length: 13 residues. V lost 1 base, J lost 7 bases, and 6 bases lay in between. CDR3: CASSLIYNSPLHF. The DNA for the CDR3 is TGCGCCAGCAGCTTGATATACAATTCACCCCTCCACTTT.

The chain uses TRBV20-1 and TRBJ2-1; 10 bases are shared with TRBD2. V lost 6 bases, J lost 4 bases, and 6 bases stayed unmatched. Germline CDR1 and CDR2: DFQATT and SNEGSKA (reference sequence). The CDR3 is 14 residues long. CDR3 residues: CSAPGLAVYNEQFF. CDR3 DNA: TGCAGTGCCCCAGGACTAGCGGTATACAATGAGCAGTTCTTC.

At least ten counts were recorded for this clone. This chain joins TRBV15 and TRBJ2-1, with 7 bases that match TRBD1. Germline assignment: CDR1 LNHNV and CDR2 YYDKDF (reference sequence). V gave up 8 bases and J gave up 4 bases; unmatched junction bases: 8. The CDR3 is made up of 14 amino acids. CDR3 in amino acids: CATQRQGRYNEQFF. CDR3 nucleotides: TGTGCCACCCAACGACAGGGACGATACAATGAGCAGTTCTTC.

This clone was recorded many times. V gene TRBV7-6 combines with J gene TRBJ1-2; D is ambiguous. This CDR3 is 13 amino acids long. The germline gives CDR1 SGHVS, CDR2 FNYEAQ. Trimming removed 5 bases from V and 4 bases from J, with 11 bases in between. CDR3 residues: CASSDPSGYGYTF. For the CDR3, the DNA is TGTGCCAGCAGCGACCCCAGTGGCTATGGCTACACCTTC.

This clone occurred many times. In nucleotides, the CDR3 is TGTGCCAGCACTAACCCTGGACTAGCGGGAGGGCATCACGGGGAGCTGTTTTTT. Protein product: CASTNPGLAGGHHGELFF. The V gene is TRBV6-4, the J gene TRBJ2-2, with TRBD2 matching 15 bases. Germline assignment: CDR1 MRHNA and CDR2 SNTAGT. The CDR3 covers 18 residues. V was clipped by 7 bases and J by 7 bases; unmatched bases: 13.

The DNA of the CDR3 is TGCAGTGCTCGCGGACAGGCTACTAACACCGGGGAGCTGTTTTTT. Residues: CSARGQATNTGELFF. This rearrangement joins TRBV20-1 to TRBJ2-2; TRBD1 agrees at 7 bases. V dropped 5 bases and J dropped 2; count of bases not matched to a gene: 8. Germline V gives CDR1 DFQATT, CDR2 SNEGSKA (reference sequence). The CDR3 is 15 residues long.

This clone has at least ten counts. The genes are TRBV4-1 and TRBJ2-1; perhaps TRBD1 as D (6 bases). The CDR3 runs 14 residues. V dropped 0 bases and J dropped 5 bases, with 8 bases sitting between them. Germline CDR1 MGHRA, CDR2 YSYEKL. The CDR3 DNA follows: TGCGCCAGCAGCCAAGAACCAGGGGACAATGAGCAGTTCTTC. It encodes CASSQEPGDNEQFF.

This clone has a count of ten or more. The J gene is TRBJ1-1, the V gene TRBV19; D remains unclear. V was shortened by 3 bases and J by 2 bases, with 10 bases between the two germline ends. CDR3 length: 14 residues. Per the germline V gene, CDR1 is LNHDA and CDR2 is SQIVND (reference sequence). CDR3 nucleotides: TGTGCCAGTAGTATCCCCCGGCATAACACTGAAGCTTTCTTT. Translating gives CASSIPRHNTEAFF.

Concerning this clone: Since a much larger clone is just one base distant, this may be a read error. This chain links TRBV18 with TRBJ1-1; D gene uncertain. In germline, CDR1 is KGHSH, CDR2 LQKENI. Trimming pared 6 bases from V and 1 base from J, leaving 9 bases between. This CDR3 spans 13 amino acids. The CDR3 sequence: CASSGSGNTEAFF. The CDR3 region has the DNA TGTGCCAGCTCCGGGAGCGGGAACACTGAAGCTTTCTTT.

This clone appeared many times. The chain uses TRBV19 and TRBJ2-1; D is undetermined. The CDR3 length is 17 residues. Trimming took 5 bases from V and 1 from J, leaving 18 bases between them. CDR1 and CDR2 (germline): LNHDA, SQIVND (reference sequence). CDR3 amino acids: CASSLVIVRRSYNEQFF. DNA for the CDR3: TGTGCCAGTAGTTTAGTAATCGTCCGTCGTTCCTACAATGAGCAGTTCTTC.

The table lists this clone with many counts. The chain has TRBV28 and TRBJ1-5; no definite D call. Germline V CDR1 and CDR2: MDHEN, SYDVKM. V was shortened by 6 bases and J by 0 bases, with 12 bases between the two germline ends. The CDR3 consists of 15 residues. CDR3 coding DNA: TGTGCCAGCAGGGACTATGCCTATAGCAATCAGCCCCAGCATTTT. It codes for CASRDYAYSNQPQHF.

This clone has a count of ten or more. The rearrangement joins TRBV30 to TRBJ1-6; unclear D gene. V was pared by 2 bases and J by 9 bases, with 11 bases between. CDR1 GTSNPN and CDR2 SVGIG come from the germline V gene (reference sequence). This CDR3 is 13 amino acids long. The CDR3 sequence is CAWSFGVTSPLHF. CDR3 coding DNA: TGTGCCTGGAGTTTTGGGGTAACTTCACCCCTCCACTTT.

This clone has only a few counts. The gene calls are TRBV28 and TRBJ2-6, with D perhaps matching TRBD2 (7 bases). Germline values: CDR1 MDHEN, CDR2 SYDVKM. V was cut by 5 bases and J by 1 base, with 21 bases left in between. This CDR3 contains 19 residues. The CDR3 nucleotides are TGTGCCAGCAGTCTTGCCCCTGGCAGGGGAGGGTCTGGGGCCAACGTCCTGACTTTC. Translating gives CASSLAPGRGGSGANVLTF.

This clone appeared many times. The chain combines TRBV4-1 with TRBJ2-5, with TRBD2 identical over 10 bases. The trim removed 0 bases at V and 4 bases at J, leaving 8 bases unmatched. CDR1 and CDR2 (germline): MGHRA, YSYEKL. The CDR3 has 17 amino acids. The DNA for the CDR3 is TGCGCCAGCAGCCAAGAGATAAGCGGGAGGGCCCTAGAGACCCAGTACTTC. Protein product: CASSQEISGRALETQYF.

This clone came up a few times. An end of the junction does not agree with germline; a read error may underlie this. The chain uses TRBV15 and TRBJ2-5; D unresolved. Germline V CDR1 and CDR2: LNHNV, YYDKDF (reference sequence). This CDR3 contains 14 residues. CDR3 bases: TGTGCCACCAGAGGACCCATCGGTCCGGAGACCAAGTACTTC. The encoded protein is CATRGPIGPETKYF. The full variable domain, rest sourced from reference TRBV15 and TRBJ2-5, is DAMVIQNPRYQVTQFGKPVTLSCSQTLNHNVMYWYQQKSSQAPKLLFHYYDKDFNNEADTPDNFQSRRPNTSFCFLDIRSPGLGDTAMYLCATRGPIGPETKYFGPGTRLLVL.

Comments on this clone: At one end, the junction sequence differs from germline, possibly due to a read error. J is TRBJ1-1 and V is TRBV20-1; 7 bases line up with TRBD1. This CDR3 spans 13 amino acids. The germline CDR1 and CDR2 sequences are DFQATT and SNEGSKA (reference sequence). The CDR3, as DNA: TGCAGTGTGACGGGACAGCGGGGCCCTGAATCTTTCTTT. Translating gives CSVTGQRGPESFF.

At least ten counts were recorded for this clone. The chain uses TRBV6-5 and TRBJ2-5; no reliable D call. The length of the CDR3 is 13 residues. The germline gives CDR1 MNHEY, CDR2 SVGAGI. Trimming took off 2 bases at V and 1 base at J, with 5 bases between the two ends. The CDR3 bases are TGTGCCAGCAGTTACGCTAGCCAAGAGACCCAGTACTTC. Protein sequence: CASSYASQETQYF.

With respect to this clone: This sequence may be a read error, since a much larger clone differs from it by one base. V usage is TRBV3-1 and J usage is TRBJ2-5; D remains unclear. In germline, CDR1 is LGHDT, CDR2 YNNKEL (reference sequence). CDR3 length: 14 residues. The CDR3 reads CSSSLSSSGETQYF. CDR3 DNA: TGTTCCAGCAGCCTCTCTAGTTCTGGAGAGACCCAGTACTTC.